The T cell receptor (beta chain) under discussion was sequenced for a study of cytomegalovirus exposure and HLA in healthy donors (TCRdb year 2017). Regarding the research as a whole: According to a later analysis, one platform produced both the approximately 110 validation repertoires and the 670 or so repertoires of the first cohort. High-throughput TCR immunosequencing, statistical association of individual TCRs with disease status, and machine learning were combined to predict cytomegalovirus infection status. The study was designed to test whether signatures of past pathogen exposure could be identified by cataloging public T cell receptors. Along with the approximately 670-subject first cohort, a separate validation cohort of over 90 different subjects was used. The full study reports these points: In vitro tests confirmed that a few of the cytomegalovirus-associated TCR beta chains recognize cytomegalovirus antigens. According to the authors, the approach could potentially be generalized to other disease states and immunological phenotypes. A total of 150 to 200 TCR beta chains were listed by the study as associated with cytomegalovirus. While some public TCRs were present in many individuals, most TCR sequences turned up only very rarely across donors. In both the original and validation cohorts, the classifier was reported to diagnose cytomegalovirus status with high specificity and sensitivity. A later analysis found that TCRs clustered in the first cohort also tended to co-occur in the 100 to 150 validation repertoires, with more than 90% of cluster scores above 0. A later analysis had no HLA typing for the validation cohort, so co-occurrence there was scored across all 110 or so repertoires.

Concerning this clone: The antigen it recognizes is unknown. Nothing much larger sits one base from this clone, and base qualities are not available.

Library generation was performed with the immunoSEQ multiplex PCR assay. As for the original processing: To diagnose cytomegalovirus status from the catalog of TCR beta chain sequences, a statistical classification framework was built. TCRdb obtained this table from immuneACCESS and retained in-frame rearrangements with V and J assigned. These tables miss some clones; where compared with another copy, unresolved V genes account for less than half of the shortfall, and the remainder is unexplained. V and J calls and clone size come straight from that table; D and trimming were deduced from the DNA. The table for this sample lists some 76,000 clones; 85% to 95% of them were counted only once. The top ten clonotypes cover approximately 2.1% of the sample. Separate from the approximately 730-subject first cohort, the validation cohort of roughly 130 subjects was the group to which the donors belonged.

V ends up 7 bases short and J 8 bases short, with an unmatched junction base count of 13. From its cysteine to its phenylalanine, the CDR3 spans 16 amino acids. Kept here is only the CDR3 DNA, which spans 48 bases and is read in frame from base 1. According to the germline V gene, CDR1 reads SNHLY and CDR2 reads FYNNEI. This sequence originates from a woman aged 18-29 years in good health and CMV-seronegative. The chain links TRBV2 with TRBJ2-1, with 11 junctional bases fitting TRBD2. Sequenced sample: PBMCs. CDR3 loop: CASTGGTSGYVDEQFF. The DNA sequence reads TGTGCCAGCACCGGAGGGACTAGCGGATATGTCGATGAGCAGTTCTTC.